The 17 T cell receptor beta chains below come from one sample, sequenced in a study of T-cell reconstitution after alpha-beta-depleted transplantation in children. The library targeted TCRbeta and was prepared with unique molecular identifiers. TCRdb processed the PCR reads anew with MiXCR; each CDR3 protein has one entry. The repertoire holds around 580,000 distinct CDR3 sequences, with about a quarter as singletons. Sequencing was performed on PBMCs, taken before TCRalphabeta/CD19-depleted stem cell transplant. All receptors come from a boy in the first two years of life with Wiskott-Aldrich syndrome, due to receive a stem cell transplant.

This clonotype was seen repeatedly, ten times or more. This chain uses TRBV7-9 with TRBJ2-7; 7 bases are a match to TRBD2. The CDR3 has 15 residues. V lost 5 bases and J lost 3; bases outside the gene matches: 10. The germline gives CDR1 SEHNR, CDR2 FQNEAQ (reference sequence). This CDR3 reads CASSPPGGLIYEQYF. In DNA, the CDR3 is TGTGCCAGCAGCCCGCCGGGAGGACTTATCTACGAGCAGTACTTC.

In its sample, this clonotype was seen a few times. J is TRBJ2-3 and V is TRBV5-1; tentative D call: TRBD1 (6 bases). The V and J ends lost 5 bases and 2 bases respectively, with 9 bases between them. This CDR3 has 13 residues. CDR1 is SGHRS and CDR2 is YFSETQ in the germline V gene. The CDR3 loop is CASRRDNTDTQYF. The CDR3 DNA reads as TGCGCCAGCAGGAGGGACAACACAGATACGCAGTATTTT. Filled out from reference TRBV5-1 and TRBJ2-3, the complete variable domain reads KAGVTQTPRYLIKTRGQQVTLSCSPISGHRSVSWYQQTPGQGLQFLFEYFSETQRNKGNFPGRFSGRQFSNSRSEMNVSTLELGDSALYLCASRRDNTDTQYFGPGTRLTVL.

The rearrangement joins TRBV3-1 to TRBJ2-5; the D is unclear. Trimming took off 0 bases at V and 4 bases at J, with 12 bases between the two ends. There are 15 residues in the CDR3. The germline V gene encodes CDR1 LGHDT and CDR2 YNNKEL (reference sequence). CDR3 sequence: CASSQEIIARETQYF. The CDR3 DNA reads TGTGCCAGCAGCCAAGAGATAATAGCCAGAGAGACCCAGTACTTC.

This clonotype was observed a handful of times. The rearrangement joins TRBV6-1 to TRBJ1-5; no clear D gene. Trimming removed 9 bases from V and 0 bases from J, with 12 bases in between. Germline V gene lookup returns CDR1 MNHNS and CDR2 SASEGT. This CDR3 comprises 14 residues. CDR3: CASAWTDSNQPQHF. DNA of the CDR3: TGTGCCAGTGCCTGGACCGATAGCAATCAGCCCCAGCATTTT.

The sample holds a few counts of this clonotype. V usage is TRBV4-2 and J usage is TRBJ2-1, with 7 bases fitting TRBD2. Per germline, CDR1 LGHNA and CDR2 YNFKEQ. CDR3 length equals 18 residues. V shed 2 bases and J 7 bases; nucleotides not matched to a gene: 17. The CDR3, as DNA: TGTGCCAGCAGCCAAATCTCCCTCACGGGAGGTAACGGGAATGAGCAGTTCTTC. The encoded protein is CASSQISLTGGNGNEQFF.

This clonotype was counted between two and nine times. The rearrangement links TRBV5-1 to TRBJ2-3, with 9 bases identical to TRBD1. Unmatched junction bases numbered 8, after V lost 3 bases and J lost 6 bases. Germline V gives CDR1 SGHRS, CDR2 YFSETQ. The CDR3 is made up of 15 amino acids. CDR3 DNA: TGCGCCAGCAGCTCCTCGGGACAGGGACGGGATACGCAGTATTTT. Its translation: CASSSSGQGRDTQYF.

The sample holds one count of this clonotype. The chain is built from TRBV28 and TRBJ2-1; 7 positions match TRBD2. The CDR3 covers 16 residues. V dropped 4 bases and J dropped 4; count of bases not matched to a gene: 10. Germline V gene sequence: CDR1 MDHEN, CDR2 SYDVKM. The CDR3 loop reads CASSSRVGGTYNEQFF. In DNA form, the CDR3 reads TGTGCCAGCAGTTCCCGGGTGGGAGGGACTTACAATGAGCAGTTCTTC.

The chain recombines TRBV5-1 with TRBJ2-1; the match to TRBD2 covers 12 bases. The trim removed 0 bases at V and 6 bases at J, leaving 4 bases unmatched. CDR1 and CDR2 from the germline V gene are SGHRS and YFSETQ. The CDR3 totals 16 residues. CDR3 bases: TGCGCCAGCAGCTTGGCCGCGACTAGCGGGGGCAATGAGCAGTTCTTC. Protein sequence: CASSLAATSGGNEQFF.

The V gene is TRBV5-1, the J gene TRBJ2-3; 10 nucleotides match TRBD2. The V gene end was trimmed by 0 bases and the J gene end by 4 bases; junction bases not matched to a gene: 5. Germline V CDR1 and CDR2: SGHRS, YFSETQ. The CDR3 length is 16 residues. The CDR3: CASSLAASGRADTQYF. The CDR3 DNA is TGCGCCAGCAGCTTGGCCGCTAGCGGGAGAGCAGATACGCAGTATTTT.

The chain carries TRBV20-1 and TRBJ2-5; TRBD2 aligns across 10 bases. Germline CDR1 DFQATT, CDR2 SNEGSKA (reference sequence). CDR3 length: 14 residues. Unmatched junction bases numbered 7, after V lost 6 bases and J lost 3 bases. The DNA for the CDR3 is TGCAGTGCAAGGGGACTAGCGATAGAAGAGACCCAGTACTTC. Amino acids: CSARGLAIEETQYF.

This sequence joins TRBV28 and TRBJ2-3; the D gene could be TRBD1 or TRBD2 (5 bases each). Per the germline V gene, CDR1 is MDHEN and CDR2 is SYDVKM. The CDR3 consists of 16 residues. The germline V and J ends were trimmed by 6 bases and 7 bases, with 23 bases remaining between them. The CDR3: CASRTNVRGVDHTQYF. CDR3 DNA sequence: TGTGCCAGCAGAACTAACGTCAGAGGGGTAGACCATACGCAGTATTTT.

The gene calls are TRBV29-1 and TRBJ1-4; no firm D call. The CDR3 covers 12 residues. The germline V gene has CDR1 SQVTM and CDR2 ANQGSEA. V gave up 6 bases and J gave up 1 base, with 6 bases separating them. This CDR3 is CSVKETNEKLFF. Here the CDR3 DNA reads TGCAGCGTGAAGGAAACTAATGAAAAACTGTTTTTT.

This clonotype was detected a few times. The CDR3, as DNA: TGTGCCAGCAGGTGGGGGTTCAGGGGCCTCCAAGAGACCCAGTACTTC. This codes for CASRWGFRGLQETQYF. The genes are TRBV6-2 or TRBV6-3 and TRBJ2-5, with D maybe TRBD1 (6 bases). This CDR3 has 16 amino acids. CDR1 MNHEY and CDR2 SVGEGT come from the germline V gene. The V and J ends lost 6 bases and 1 base respectively, with 18 bases between them.

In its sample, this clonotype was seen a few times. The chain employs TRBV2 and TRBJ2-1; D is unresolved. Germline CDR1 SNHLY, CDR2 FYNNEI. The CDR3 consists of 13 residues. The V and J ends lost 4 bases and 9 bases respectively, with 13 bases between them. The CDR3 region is CASSALGFFEQFF. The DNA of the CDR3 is TGTGCCAGCAGTGCATTGGGATTTTTTGAGCAGTTCTTC.

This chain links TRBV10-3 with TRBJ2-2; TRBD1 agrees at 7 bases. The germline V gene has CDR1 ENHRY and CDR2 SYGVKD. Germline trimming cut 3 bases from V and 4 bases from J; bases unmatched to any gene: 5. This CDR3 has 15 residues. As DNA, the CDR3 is TGTGCCATCAGTGAACAGGGGAGTTTCACCGGGGAGCTGTTTTTT. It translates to CAISEQGSFTGELFF.

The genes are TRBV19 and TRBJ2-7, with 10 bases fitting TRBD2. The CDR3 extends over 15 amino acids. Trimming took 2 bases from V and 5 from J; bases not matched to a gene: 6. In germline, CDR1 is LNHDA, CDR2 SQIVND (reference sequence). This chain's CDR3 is CASSIQLAGVHEQYF. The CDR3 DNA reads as TGTGCCAGTAGTATACAGCTAGCGGGAGTCCACGAGCAGTACTTC.

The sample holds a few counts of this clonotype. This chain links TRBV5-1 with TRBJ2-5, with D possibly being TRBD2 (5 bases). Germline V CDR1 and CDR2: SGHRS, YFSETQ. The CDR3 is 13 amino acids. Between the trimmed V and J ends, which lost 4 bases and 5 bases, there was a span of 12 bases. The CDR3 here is CASSKGLEETQYF. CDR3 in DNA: TGCGCCAGCAGCAAAGGACTCGAGGAGACCCAGTACTTC.